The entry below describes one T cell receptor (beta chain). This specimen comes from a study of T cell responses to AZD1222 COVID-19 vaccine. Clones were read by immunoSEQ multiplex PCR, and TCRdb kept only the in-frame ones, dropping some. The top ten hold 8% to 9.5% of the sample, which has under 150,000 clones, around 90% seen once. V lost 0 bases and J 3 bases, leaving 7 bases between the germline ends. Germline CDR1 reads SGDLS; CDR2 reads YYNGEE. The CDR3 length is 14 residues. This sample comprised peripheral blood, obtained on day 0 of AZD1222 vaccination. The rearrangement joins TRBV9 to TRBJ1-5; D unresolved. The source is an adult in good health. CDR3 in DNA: TGTGCCAGCAGCGTAGAGGGAGACAATCAGCCCCAGCATTTT. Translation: CASSVEGDNQPQHF.